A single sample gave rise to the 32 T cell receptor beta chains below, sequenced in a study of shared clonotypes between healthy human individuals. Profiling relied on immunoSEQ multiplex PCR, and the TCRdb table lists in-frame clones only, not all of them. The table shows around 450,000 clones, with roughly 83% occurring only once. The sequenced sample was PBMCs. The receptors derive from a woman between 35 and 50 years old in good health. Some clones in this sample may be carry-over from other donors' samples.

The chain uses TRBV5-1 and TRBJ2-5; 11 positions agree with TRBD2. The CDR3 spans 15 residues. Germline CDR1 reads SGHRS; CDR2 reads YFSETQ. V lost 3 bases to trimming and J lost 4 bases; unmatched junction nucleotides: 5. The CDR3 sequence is CASSYLAGGGETQYF. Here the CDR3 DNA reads TGCGCCAGCAGCTACCTAGCGGGAGGTGGAGAGACCCAGTACTTC.

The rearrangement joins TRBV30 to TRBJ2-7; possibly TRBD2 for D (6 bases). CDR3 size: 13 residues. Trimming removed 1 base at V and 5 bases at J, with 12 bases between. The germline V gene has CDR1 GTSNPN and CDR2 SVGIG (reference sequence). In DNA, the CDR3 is TGTGCCTGGAGTGGGACTACCTTTAACGAGCAGTACTTC. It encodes CAWSGTTFNEQYF.

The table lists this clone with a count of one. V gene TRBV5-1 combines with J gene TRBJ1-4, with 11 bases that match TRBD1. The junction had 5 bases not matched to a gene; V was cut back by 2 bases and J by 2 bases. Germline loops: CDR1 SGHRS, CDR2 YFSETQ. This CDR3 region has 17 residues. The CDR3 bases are TGCGCCAGCAGCTTTCCGGGACAGGGGGTTACTAATGAAAAACTGTTTTTT. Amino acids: CASSFPGQGVTNEKLFF.

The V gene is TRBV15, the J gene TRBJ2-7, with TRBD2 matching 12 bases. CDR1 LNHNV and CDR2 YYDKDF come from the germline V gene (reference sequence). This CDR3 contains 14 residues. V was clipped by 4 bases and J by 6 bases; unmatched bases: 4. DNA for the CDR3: TGTGCCACCAGCACTCTAGCGGGAGGGTCCGAGCAGTACTTC. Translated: CATSTLAGGSEQYF.

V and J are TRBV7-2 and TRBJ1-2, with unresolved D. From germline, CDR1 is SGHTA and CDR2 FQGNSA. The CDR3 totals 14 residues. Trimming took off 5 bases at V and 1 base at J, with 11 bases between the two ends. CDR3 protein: CASSSGRGNYGYTF. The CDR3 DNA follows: TGTGCCAGCAGCAGCGGGCGGGGTAACTATGGCTACACCTTC.

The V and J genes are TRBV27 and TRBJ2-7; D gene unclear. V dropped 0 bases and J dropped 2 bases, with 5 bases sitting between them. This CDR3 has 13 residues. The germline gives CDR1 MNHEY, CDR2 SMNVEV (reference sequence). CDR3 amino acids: CASSLSPTYEQYF. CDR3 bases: TGTGCCAGCAGTTTATCTCCCACCTACGAGCAGTACTTC.

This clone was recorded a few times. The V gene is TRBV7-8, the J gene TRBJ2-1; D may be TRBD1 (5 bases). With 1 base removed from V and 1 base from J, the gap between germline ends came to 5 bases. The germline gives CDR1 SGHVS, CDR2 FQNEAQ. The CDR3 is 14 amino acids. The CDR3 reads CASSLDRSYNEQFF. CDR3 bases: TGTGCCAGCAGCTTAGACAGGTCCTACAATGAGCAGTTCTTC.

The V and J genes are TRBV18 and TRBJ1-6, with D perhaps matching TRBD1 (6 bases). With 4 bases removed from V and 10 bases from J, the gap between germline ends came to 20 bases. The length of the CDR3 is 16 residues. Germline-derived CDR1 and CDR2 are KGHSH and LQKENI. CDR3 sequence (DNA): TGTGCCAGCTCACTCGGAGGGGGGCGCGGCGGATCACCCCTCCACTTT. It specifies CASSLGGGRGGSPLHF. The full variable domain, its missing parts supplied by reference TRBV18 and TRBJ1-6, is NAGVMQNPRHLVRRRGQEARLRCSPMKGHSHVYWYRQLPEEGLKFMVYLQKENIIDESGMPKERFSAEFPKEGPSILRIQQVVRGDSAAYFCASSLGGGRGGSPLHFGNGTRLTVT.

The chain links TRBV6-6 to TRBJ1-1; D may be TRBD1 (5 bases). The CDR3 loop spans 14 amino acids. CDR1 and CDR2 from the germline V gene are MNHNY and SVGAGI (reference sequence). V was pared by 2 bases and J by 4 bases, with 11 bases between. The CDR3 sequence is CASSYKGSSTEAFF. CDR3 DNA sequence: TGTGCCAGCAGTTACAAGGGGTCTAGCACTGAAGCTTTCTTT.

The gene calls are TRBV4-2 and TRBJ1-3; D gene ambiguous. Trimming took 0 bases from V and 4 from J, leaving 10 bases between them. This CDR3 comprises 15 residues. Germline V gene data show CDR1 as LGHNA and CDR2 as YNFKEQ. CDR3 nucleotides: TGTGCCAGCAGCCAAGAGTTCAGGCTAGGAAACACCATATATTTT. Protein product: CASSQEFRLGNTIYF.

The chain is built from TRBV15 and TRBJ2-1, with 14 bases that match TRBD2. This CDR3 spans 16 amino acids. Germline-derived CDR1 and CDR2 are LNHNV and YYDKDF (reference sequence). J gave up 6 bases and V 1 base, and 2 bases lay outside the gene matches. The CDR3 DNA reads TGTGCCACCAGCAGAGGGGGGACTAGCGGGAGCAATGAGCAGTTCTTC. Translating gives CATSRGGTSGSNEQFF.

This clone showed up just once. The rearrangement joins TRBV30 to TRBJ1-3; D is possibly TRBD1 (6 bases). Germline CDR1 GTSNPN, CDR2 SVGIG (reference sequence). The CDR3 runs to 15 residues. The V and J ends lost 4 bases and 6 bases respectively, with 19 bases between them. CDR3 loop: CAWTKQGYRENTIYF. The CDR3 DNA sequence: TGTGCCTGGACCAAACAGGGTTATCGCGAAAACACCATATATTTT.

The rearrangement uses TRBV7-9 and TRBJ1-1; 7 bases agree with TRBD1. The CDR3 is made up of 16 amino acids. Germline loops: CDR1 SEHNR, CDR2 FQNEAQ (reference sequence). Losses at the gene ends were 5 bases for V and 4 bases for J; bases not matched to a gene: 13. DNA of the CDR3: TGTGCCAGCAGCCCGCATAGACCTGACAGGGCCACTGAAGCTTTCTTT. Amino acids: CASSPHRPDRATEAFF.

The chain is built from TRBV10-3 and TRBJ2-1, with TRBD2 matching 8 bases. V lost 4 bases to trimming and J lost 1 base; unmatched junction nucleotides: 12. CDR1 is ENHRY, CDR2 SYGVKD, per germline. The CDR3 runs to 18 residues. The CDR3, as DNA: TGTGCCATCAGTGGTATAGCGGGGCTCGGGGGTTCCTACAATGAGCAGTTCTTC. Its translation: CAISGIAGLGGSYNEQFF.

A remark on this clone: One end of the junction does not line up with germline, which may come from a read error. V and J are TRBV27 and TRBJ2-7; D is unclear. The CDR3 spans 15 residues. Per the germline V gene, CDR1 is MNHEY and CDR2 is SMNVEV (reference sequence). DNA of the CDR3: TGTGCCAGCAGCCCGTCCATGGAGCTTGGAGTAACAGCAGATTTC. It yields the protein CASSPSMELGVTADF.

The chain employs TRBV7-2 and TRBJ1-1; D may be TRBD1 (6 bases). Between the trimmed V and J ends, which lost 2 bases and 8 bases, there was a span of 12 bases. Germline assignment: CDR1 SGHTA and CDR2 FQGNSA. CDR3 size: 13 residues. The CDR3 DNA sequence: TGTGCCAGCAGCTTAACCACAGGGACGGAAGCTTTCTTT. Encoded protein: CASSLTTGTEAFF.

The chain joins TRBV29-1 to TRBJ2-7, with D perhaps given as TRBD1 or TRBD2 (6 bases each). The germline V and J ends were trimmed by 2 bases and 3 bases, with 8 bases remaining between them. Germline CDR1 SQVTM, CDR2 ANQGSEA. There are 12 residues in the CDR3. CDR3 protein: CSVEKGGYEQYF. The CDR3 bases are TGCAGCGTTGAAAAGGGGGGCTACGAGCAGTACTTC.

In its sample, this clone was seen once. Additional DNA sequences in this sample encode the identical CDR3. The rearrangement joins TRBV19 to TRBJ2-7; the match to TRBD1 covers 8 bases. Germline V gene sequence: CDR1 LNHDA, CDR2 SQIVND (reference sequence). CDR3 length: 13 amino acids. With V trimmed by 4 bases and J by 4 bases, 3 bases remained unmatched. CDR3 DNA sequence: TGTGCCAGTAGTACCGGACAGGGTTACGAGCAGTACTTC. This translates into CASSTGQGYEQYF.

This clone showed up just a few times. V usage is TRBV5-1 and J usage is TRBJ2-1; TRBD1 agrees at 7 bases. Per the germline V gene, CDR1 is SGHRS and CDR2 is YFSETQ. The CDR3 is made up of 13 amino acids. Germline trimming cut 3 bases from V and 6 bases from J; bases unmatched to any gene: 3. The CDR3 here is CASSWDSLNEQFF. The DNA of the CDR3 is TGCGCCAGCAGCTGGGACAGCCTCAATGAGCAGTTCTTC.

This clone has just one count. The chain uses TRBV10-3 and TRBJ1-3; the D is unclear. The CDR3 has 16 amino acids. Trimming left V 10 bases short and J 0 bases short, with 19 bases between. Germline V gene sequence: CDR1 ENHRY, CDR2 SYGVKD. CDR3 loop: CATGSSEGLSGNTIYF. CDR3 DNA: TGTGCCACCGGGAGTTCTGAAGGTCTCTCTGGAAACACCATATATTTT.

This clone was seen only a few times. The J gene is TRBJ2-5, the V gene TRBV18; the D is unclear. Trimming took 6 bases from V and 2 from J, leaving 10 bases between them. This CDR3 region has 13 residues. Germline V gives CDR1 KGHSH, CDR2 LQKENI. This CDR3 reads CASSEDVQETQYF. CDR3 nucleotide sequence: TGTGCCAGCTCCGAGGACGTGCAAGAGACCCAGTACTTC. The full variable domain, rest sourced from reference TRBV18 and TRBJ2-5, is NAGVMQNPRHLVRRRGQEARLRCSPMKGHSHVYWYRQLPEEGLKFMVYLQKENIIDESGMPKERFSAEFPKEGPSILRIQQVVRGDSAAYFCASSEDVQETQYFGPGTRLLVL.

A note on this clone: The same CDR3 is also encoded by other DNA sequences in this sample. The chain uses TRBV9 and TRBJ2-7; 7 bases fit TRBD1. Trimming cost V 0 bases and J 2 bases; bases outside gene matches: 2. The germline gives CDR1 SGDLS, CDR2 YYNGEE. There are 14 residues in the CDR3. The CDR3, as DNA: TGTGCCAGCAGCGTAGGACAGGGCCCCTACGAGCAGTACTTC. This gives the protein CASSVGQGPYEQYF.

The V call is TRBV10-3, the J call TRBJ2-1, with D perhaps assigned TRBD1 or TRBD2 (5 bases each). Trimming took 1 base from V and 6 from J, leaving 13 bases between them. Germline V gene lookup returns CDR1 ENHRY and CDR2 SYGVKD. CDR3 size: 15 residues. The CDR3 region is CAISEFPPGANEQFF. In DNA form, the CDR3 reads TGTGCCATCAGTGAGTTCCCTCCCGGGGCCAATGAGCAGTTCTTC.

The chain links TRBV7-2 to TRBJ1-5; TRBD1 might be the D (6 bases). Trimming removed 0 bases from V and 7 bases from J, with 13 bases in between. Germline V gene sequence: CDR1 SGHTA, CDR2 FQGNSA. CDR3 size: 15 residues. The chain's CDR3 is CASSLAGAGRQPQHF. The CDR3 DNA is TGTGCCAGCAGCTTAGCGGGGGCAGGTAGGCAGCCCCAGCATTTT.

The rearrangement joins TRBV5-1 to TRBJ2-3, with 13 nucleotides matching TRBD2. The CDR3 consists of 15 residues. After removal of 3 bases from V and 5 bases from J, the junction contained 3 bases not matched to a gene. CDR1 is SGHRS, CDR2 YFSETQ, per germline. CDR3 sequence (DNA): TGCGCCAGCAGCTCCGGGACTAGCGGGGAAGATACGCAGTATTTT. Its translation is CASSSGTSGEDTQYF.

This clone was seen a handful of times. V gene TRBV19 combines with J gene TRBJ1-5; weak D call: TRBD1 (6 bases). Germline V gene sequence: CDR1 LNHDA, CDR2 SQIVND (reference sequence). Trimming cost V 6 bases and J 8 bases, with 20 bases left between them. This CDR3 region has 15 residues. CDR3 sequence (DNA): TGTGCCAGTAGAATCGACAGGACGAGCTGGGAGCCCCAGCATTTT. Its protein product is CASRIDRTSWEPQHF.

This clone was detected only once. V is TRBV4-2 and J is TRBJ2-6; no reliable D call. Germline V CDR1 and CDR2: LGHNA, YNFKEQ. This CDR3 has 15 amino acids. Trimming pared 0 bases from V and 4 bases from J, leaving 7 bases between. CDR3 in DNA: TGTGCCAGCAGCCAAGATCTGACAGGGGCCAACGTCCTGACTTTC. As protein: CASSQDLTGANVLTF.

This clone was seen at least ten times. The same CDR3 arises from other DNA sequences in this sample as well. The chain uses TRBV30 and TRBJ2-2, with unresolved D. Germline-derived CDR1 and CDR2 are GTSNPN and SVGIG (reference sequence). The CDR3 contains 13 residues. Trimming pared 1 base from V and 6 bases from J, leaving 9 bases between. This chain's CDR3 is CAWSAGEAGELFF. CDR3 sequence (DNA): TGTGCCTGGAGTGCGGGCGAAGCCGGGGAGCTGTTTTTT.

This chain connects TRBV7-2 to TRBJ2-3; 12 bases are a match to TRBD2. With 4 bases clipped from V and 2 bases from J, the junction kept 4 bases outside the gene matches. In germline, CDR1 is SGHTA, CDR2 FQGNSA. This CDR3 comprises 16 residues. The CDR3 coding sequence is TGTGCCAGCAGCTCCAGACTAGCGGGAGCCACAGATACGCAGTATTTT. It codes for CASSSRLAGATDTQYF.

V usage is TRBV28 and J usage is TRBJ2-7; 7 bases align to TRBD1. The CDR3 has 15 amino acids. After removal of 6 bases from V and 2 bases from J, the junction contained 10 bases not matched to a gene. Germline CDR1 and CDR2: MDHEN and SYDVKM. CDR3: CASSPTQTGAYEQYF. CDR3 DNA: TGTGCCAGCAGCCCGACACAAACAGGGGCCTACGAGCAGTACTTC.

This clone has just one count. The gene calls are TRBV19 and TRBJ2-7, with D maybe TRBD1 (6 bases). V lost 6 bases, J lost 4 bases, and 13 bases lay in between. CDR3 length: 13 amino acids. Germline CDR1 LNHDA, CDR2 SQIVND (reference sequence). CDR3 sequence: CASRGRGGYEQYF. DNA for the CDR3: TGTGCCAGTAGGGGCAGGGGCGGATACGAGCAGTACTTC.

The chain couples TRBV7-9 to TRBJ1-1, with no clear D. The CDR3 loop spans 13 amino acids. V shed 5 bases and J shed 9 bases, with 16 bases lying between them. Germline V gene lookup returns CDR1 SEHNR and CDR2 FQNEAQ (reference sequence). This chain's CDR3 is CASSQPGQLKAFF. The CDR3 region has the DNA TGTGCCAGCAGCCAACCGGGTCAGTTAAAAGCTTTCTTT. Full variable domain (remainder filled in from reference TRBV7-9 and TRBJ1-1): DTGVSQNPRHKITKRGQNVTFRCDPISEHNRLYWYRQTLGQGPEFLTYFQNEAQLEKSRLLSDRFSAERPKGSFSTLEIQRTEQGDSAMYLCASSQPGQLKAFFGQGTRLTVV.